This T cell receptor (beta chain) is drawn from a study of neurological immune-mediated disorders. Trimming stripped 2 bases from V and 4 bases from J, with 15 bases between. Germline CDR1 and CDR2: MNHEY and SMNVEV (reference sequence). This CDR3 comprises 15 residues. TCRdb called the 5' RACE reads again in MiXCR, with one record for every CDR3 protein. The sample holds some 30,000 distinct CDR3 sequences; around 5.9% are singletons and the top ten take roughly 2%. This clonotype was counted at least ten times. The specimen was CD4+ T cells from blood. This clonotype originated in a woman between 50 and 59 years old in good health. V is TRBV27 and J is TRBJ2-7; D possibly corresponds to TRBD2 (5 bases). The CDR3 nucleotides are TGTGCCAGCAGTTTAGACCGGACCGGGAAGTACGAGCAGTACTTC. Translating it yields CASSLDRTGKYEQYF.